Included here is one T cell receptor beta chain sequence, with context. The sample originates from a study of blood T cell repertoires in COVID-19. Here immunoSEQ multiplex PCR was the method, and the copy in TCRdb shows in-frame clones only, minus some. The data hold approximately 230,000 clones, with 65% to 90% observed a single time. The CDR3 sequence is 11 residues long. V was shortened by 7 bases and J by 1 base, with 2 bases between the two germline ends. The germline V gene encodes CDR1 LGHNA and CDR2 YNFKEQ. This receptor was taken from a woman of 80 years or more with active or convalescent COVID-19. Sequences were obtained from peripheral blood. The rearrangement uses TRBV4-2 and TRBJ1-3; D is unresolved. The CDR3 reads CASTSGNTIYF. The CDR3 DNA is TGTGCCAGCACTTCTGGAAACACCATATATTTT.